This record covers a single TCR beta chain. The target antigen is unknown. V was clipped by 0 bases and J by 1 base, with 13 bases between them. Germline assignment: CDR1 SGDLS and CDR2 YYNGEE. The CDR3 length is 16 residues. This sample's time point: new active TB diagnosis, blood taken before or within 7 days of starting treatment. The data were obtained in a study of T cells in tuberculosis. Notes on the study in general: Shorter CDR3-alpha in active tuberculosis partly drove smaller distances.

This table comes from immunoSEQ multiplex PCR, and its TCRdb copy is limited to in-frame clones, with some not included. The sample consists of around 30,000 clones, over 85% of them appearing once. V gene TRBV9 combines with J gene TRBJ1-1; no reliable D call. This material consisted of PBMCs, taken at tuberculosis diagnosis. This sequence originates from an adult with tuberculosis. The DNA of the CDR3 is TGTGCCAGCAGCGTAGGCATTTGGCAGGAGAACACTGAAGCTTTCTTT. Translated, it gives CASSVGIWQENTEAFF.